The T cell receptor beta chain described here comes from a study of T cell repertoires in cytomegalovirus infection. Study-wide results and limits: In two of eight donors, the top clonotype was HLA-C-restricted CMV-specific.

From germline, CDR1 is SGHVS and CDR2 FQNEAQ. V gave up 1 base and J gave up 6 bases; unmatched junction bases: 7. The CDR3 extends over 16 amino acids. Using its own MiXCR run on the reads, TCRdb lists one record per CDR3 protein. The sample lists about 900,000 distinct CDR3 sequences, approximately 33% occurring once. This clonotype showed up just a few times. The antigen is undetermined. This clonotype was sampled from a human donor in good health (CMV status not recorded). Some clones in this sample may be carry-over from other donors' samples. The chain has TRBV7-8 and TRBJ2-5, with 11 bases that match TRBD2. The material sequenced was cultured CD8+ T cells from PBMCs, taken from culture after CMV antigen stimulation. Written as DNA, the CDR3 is TGTGCCAGCAGCTTAGAACTAGCGGGGGCTAAGAAGACCCAGTACTTC. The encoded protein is CASSLELAGAKKTQYF.